This T cell receptor (beta chain) emerged from a study of vaccination effects on CD4 cells after COVID-19. Study results and limitations: There was only 1 of 255 vaccine-induced clones in healthy vaccinees that cross-reacted with common cold coronaviruses. Convalescent patients numbered few in the study; early post-infection timepoints were missing entirely.

The V gene lost 7 bases and the J gene lost 3 bases, with 4 bases spanning the gap. Germline V CDR1 and CDR2: SNHLY, FYNNEI. The CDR3 spans 11 residues. Profiling relied on immunoSEQ multiplex PCR, and the TCRdb table lists in-frame clones only, not all of them. The table has approximately 74,000 clones, around 79% seen once. Comment on this clone: The target antigen is unknown.

Sequencing in the ViraFEST assay came after antigen-specific CD4+ T cells had been expanded with viral peptide pools, which were used to stimulate PBMC. The authors isolated CD4+ T cells after roughly 10 days of culture. Neither prior SARS-CoV-2 infection nor positive nucleocapsid antibodies were present in the vaccine recipients. It was on days 3 and 7 that half the medium was replaced with IL-2 medium. The receptor comes from a human donor who received a COVID-19 vaccine. The sequencing here drew on CD4+ T cells from PBMCs cultured with HCoV-NL63 spike peptides, taken before COVID-19 vaccination. The chain couples TRBV2 to TRBJ2-1, with D unresolved. CDR3 DNA sequence: TGTGCCAGCACCGGCTACAATGAGCAGTTCTTC. Its protein product is CASTGYNEQFF.